This T cell receptor beta chain emerged from a study of cytomegalovirus exposure and HLA in healthy donors (dated 2017 in TCRdb). Study-wide context: The 700 or so repertoires of the first cohort and the roughly 110 validation repertoires were produced on the same platform, according to a later analysis. The study aimed to test whether signatures of past pathogen exposure could be identified by cataloging public T cell receptors. A separate validation cohort of over a hundred different subjects was used in addition to the approximately 610-subject first cohort. The study combined high-throughput TCR immunosequencing, statistical association of individual TCRs with disease status, and machine learning to predict cytomegalovirus infection status.

Study-level results and caveats: A total of 164 TCR beta chains were listed by the study as associated with cytomegalovirus. A later analysis found that TCRs clustered in the first cohort also tended to co-occur in the roughly 120 validation repertoires, with 94% of cluster scores above 0. In vitro tests confirmed that a few of the cytomegalovirus-associated TCR beta chains recognize cytomegalovirus antigens. While some public TCRs were present in many individuals, most TCR sequences turned up only very rarely across donors. Cytomegalovirus status was reported to be diagnosed by the classifier with high specificity and sensitivity in both the original and validation cohorts. A later analysis lacked HLA typing for the validation cohort, so it scored co-occurrence in that cohort across all 120 or so repertoires. The authors suggested that the approach could potentially be generalized to other disease states and immunological phenotypes.

Libraries were made using the immunoSEQ multiplex PCR assay. In the paper's pipeline: A statistical classification framework was developed to diagnose cytomegalovirus status using the catalog of TCR beta chain sequences. Entries here come from immuneACCESS through TCRdb and include only in-frame sequences with V and J called. Some clones fail to appear in such tables; in the studies checked, an unresolved V gene covers under half of the shortfall, and the cause of the remainder is unknown. The V and J calls and clone size were taken over from that table, and D and trimming were inferred from the DNA. In this sample the table shows 150,000 to 200,000 clones, about 96% of which occur a single time. Of the sample, around 0.9% falls within the top ten clones. The CDR3 holds 17 amino acids from the cysteine to the phenylalanine. CDR3 DNA only is kept here, 51 bases in frame from base 1. The germline V gene (reference sequence) yields SEHNR for CDR1 and FQNEAQ for CDR2. V lost 0 bases and J lost 2 bases; the stretch between them is 11 bases long.

Separate from the roughly 650-subject first cohort, the validation cohort of 95 to 150 subjects was the group to which the donors belonged. As for this clone: Its antigen is not yet known. No qualities accompany the bases; no much larger clone lies one base away.

Sequenced material: PBMCs. Recombination linked TRBV7-9 to TRBJ2-6; the D gene is perhaps TRBD1, from 5 matching bases. The clonotype comes from a woman aged 18-29 years in good health and CMV-seronegative. The DNA reads TGTGCCAGCAGCTTAGCGGAAGGGGTTCCTGGGGCCAACGTCCTGACTTTC. It encodes CASSLAEGVPGANVLTF.